This TCR beta chain was recovered during a study of regulatory T cells in long-lasting Graves disease listed by TCRdb under 2021. Broadly, across the study: Patients with newly diagnosed Graves' disease had been on antithyroid drugs for under 3 months. Peripheral blood TCR sequencing and RNA sequencing compared persistent Graves' disease patients with newly diagnosed Graves' disease patients. The study was registered as a clinical trial and conducted in China. A total of 35 or so samples were covered by TCR sequencing, comprising 13 persistent and about 20 newly diagnosed Graves' disease patients.

As regards this clonotype: Its binding antigen is unknown. A far larger clone is only one base removed, so a read error is likely.

CDR1 and CDR2 (SEHNR, FQNEAQ) derive from the germline V gene (reference sequence). The CDR3 measures 13 amino acids from cysteine to phenylalanine. Solely the CDR3 DNA is kept, with 39 bases framed from the first base. The V end gives up 6 bases and the J end 4 bases, leaving 5 bases in the junction not matched to a gene. Findings and caveats that apply to the study as a whole: Persistent disease showed preferential use of TRBV28, TRBJ1-2 and TRBJ2-5, whereas newly diagnosed disease favored TRBV20-1 and TRBJ2-1. Only the TCR beta chain was sequenced and analyzed. As a limitation, the authors acknowledged that the small sample size may reduce accuracy. Persistent patients shared more public clonotypes among themselves (fewer than 3,000) than newly diagnosed patients did (more than 950). Because the primary lesion, thyroid tissue, could not be accessed, the study looked at peripheral blood alone. Compared with newly diagnosed patients, persistent Graves' disease patients had lower TCR Shannon entropy and fewer highly expanded clones, which suggests clonal expansion.

In the paper's terms, the time point label means: newly diagnosed GD, antithyroid drugs for less than 3 months. For both TCR sequencing and RNA sequencing, RNA was extracted from PBMCs in TRIzol. The diagnosis of Graves' disease followed American Thyroid Association guidelines. Recruitment of patients was carried out at an endocrinology department in Xi'an, China. Each patient gave approximately 10 milliliters of peripheral blood, collected in an EDTA anticoagulant tube. PBMCs were isolated by Ficoll Paque Plus density gradient separation without further T cell sorting. An Agilent 2100 Bioanalyzer and agarose gel were used to check RNA quality, while a NanoDrop 2000 measured RNA concentration. Libraries were constructed by multiplex PCR. The data were produced on an Illumina HiSeq 4000. iRepertoire HTBI primers and Arm-PCR amplification of CDR3 regions were used to construct TCR beta libraries. Gel purification was performed on PCR products prior to sequencing. Per the original workflow: A total of 62 TRBV and approximately 15 TRBJ segments were identified across samples and were used for gene usage analysis of CDR3 amino acid clonotypes. COPE and FqMerger were used to merge filtered high-quality paired reads into contigs. BLAST was used to align contigs to IMGT TRBV, TRBD and TRBJ reference genes, and CDR3 was defined according to IMGT. Highly expanded clones were defined as clonotypes with a frequency above 0.1%. Repertoire diversity was measured by Shannon entropy, and V-J evenness by the Gini coefficient. Public clonotypes were defined as clonotypes shared by more than one individual. The public reads were run again by TCRdb, first through fastp at Q25 and then through MiXCR, and only productive beta chains were kept. For every CDR3 protein sequence, its rows merge into one entry that carries the most common genes and DNA. TCRdb, not the authors, supplied the V and J calls. The sample includes more than 400,000 distinct CDR3 sequences, with 15% to 20% observed a single time. The ten largest clones represent 12% of the sample.

This sample was shared with a second study, whose subject was T cells in Graves' hyperthyroidism and ophthalmopathy. As that second study puts it: Graves' hyperthyroidism was defined as stable when no progression to ophthalmopathy occurred over 18 months of follow-up. Hyperthyroidism patients were aged 18 to 65 years and newly diagnosed, with disease duration of less than 2 months. Any patient with an uncontrolled infection, another autoimmune disease, pregnancy or lactation was excluded. Diagnoses relied on clinical symptoms, serum thyroxine and TRAb, thyroid ultrasound and orbital computed tomography. A first-round RT-PCR of the TCR CDR3 used the HTBI primer set with the Qiagen OneStep RT-PCR kit. Most expanded thyroid clonotypes (frequency above 0.001) were also found in blood, which suggests that blood repertoires may mirror thyroid immune responses. A 13 V-J signature model separated ophthalmopathy from stable hyperthyroidism, with roughly 88% sensitivity and 81% to 82% specificity in cross-validation and 80%/75% in testing. In validation, the model predicted progression to ophthalmopathy a median of about 6.5 months before onset, with roughly 71% sensitivity and 72.22% specificity. A discovery cohort of about a hundred patients, about 40 with Graves' ophthalmopathy and 55 to 65 with stable Graves' hyperthyroidism, was used to find distinguishing TCR V-J signatures. Whether ophthalmopathy could be predicted prospectively was tested in an independent validation cohort made up of about 18 hyperthyroidism patients plus 17 patients who later progressed to ophthalmopathy. The approximately 90 discovery patients were divided at random into training and test sets in a 7:3 ratio. In addition, the study compared T-cell repertoires in thyroid tissue and in blood from about 6 Graves' hyperthyroidism patients. Following sampling, methimazole starting at 30 mg daily was given to hyperthyroidism patients, and high-dose intravenous methylprednisolone was given to ophthalmopathy patients. Libraries were constructed in a second round of multiplex PCR, after which size selection and purification were carried out. Sequencing of the libraries was done on an Illumina HiSeq2000 using paired-end 100 bp reads. SOAPnuke was used to process the raw data, throwing out any read that contained adapters or uncalled bases, had a mean Phred below 15, or lacked an exact constant-primer or identifier match. High-quality paired reads were merged using COPE v1.2.5, and each unique nucleotide sequence was defined as a clonotype. MiTCR v1.1 was used to align the clonotypes against IMGT TRBV, TRBD and TRBJ reference segments. The analysis included only V-J combinations with a frequency above 0.0001, which together covered more than 99% of the repertoires. The TCS score was defined as the ratio of F50 (clonal expansion) to E x V (chaos), calculated using BLOSUM62-based TCRdist between CDR3 peptides within each V-J. Welch's t-statistics and random forest reduced 500 to 650 V-J features to some 14, which were used in a naive Bayes classifier (R e1071). Sample size was not statistically predetermined, and investigators were not blinded to group allocation. TCR Vbeta CDR3 sequencing of 120 to 150 peripheral blood samples (approximately 44 ophthalmopathy, roughly 74 hyperthyroidism and some 17 progressor patients) is reported in the paper.

The receptor was isolated from a man aged 40-49 years with Graves disease. Donor details come from another sample of the same person, matched by shared clones. The sequence joins TRBV7-9 to TRBJ1-1, and 7 junction bases match TRBD1. The sequencing used peripheral blood mononuclear cells (PBMCs), collected at new diagnosis, from a patient treated with antithyroid drugs. CDR3 sequence: CASSSQGTTEAFF. The DNA sequence is as follows: TGTGCCAGCAGTTCACAGGGGACCACTGAAGCTTTCTTT.